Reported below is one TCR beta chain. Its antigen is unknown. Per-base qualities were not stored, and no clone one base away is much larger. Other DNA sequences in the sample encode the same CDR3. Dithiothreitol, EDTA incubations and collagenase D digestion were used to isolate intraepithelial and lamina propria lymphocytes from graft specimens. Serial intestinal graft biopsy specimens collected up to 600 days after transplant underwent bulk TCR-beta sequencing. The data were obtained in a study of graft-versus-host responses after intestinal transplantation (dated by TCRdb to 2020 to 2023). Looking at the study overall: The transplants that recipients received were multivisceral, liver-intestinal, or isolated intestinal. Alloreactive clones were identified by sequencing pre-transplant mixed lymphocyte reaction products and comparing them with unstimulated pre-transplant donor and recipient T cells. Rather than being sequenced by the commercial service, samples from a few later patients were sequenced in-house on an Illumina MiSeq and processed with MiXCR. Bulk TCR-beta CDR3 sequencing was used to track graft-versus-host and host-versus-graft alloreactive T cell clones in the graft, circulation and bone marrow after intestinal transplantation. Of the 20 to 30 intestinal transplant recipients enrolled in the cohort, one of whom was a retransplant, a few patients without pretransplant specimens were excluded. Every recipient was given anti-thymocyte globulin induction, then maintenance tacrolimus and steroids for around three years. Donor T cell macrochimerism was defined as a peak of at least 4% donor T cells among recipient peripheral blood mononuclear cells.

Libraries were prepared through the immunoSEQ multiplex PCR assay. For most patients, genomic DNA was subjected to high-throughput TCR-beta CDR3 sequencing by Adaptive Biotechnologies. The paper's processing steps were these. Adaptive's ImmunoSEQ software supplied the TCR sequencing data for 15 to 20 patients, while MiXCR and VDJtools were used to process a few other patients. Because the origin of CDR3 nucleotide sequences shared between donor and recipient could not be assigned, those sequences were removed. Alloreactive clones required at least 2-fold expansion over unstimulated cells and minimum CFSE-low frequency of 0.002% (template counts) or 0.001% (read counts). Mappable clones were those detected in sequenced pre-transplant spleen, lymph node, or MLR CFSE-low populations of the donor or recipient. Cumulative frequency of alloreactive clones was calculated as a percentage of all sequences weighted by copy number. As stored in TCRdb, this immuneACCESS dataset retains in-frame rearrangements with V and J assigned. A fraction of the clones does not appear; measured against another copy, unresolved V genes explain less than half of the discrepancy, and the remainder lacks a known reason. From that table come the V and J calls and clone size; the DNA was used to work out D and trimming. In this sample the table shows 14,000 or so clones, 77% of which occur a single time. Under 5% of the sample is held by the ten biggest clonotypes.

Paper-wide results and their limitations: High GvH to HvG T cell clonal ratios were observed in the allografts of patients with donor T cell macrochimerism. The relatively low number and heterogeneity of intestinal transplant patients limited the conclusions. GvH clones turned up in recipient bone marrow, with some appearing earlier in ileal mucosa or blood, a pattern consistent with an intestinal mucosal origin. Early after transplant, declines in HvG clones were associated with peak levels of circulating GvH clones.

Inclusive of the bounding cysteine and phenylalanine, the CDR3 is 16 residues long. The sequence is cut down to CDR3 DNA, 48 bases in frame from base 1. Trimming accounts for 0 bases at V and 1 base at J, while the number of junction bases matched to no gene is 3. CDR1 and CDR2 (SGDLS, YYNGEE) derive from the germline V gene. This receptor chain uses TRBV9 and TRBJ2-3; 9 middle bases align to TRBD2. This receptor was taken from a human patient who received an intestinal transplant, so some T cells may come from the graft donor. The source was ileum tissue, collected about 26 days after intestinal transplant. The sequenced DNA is TGTGCCAGCAGCGTAGTGTTAGCGGGGGGCACAGATACGCAGTATTTT. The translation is CASSVVLAGGTDTQYF.